This paragraph covers one T cell receptor beta chain sequence. Per the study methods: Amplification with reference gene primers provided the estimates of nucleated cell counts. The method was immunoSEQ multiplex PCR; TCRdb's version includes in-frame clones alone and lacks a portion of them. D and trimming come from the DNA, and the V and J calls and clone size come from that table. The sample holds roughly 230,000 clones, approximately 92% seen once. This entry belongs to a study of blood T cell repertoires in COVID-19. Study background: T cells, B-cell-depleted T cells, or PBMCs supplied cDNA or gDNA.

The CDR3 extends over 10 amino acids. This chain links TRBV21-1 with TRBJ1-2. TRBV21-1 is noted as a pseudogene. This clonotype was sampled from a woman between 35 and 50 years old who had recovered from COVID-19. The material sequenced was peripheral blood. The CDR3, as DNA: TGTGCCAGCAAGCCCTATGGCTACACCTTC. Protein: CASKPYGYTF.